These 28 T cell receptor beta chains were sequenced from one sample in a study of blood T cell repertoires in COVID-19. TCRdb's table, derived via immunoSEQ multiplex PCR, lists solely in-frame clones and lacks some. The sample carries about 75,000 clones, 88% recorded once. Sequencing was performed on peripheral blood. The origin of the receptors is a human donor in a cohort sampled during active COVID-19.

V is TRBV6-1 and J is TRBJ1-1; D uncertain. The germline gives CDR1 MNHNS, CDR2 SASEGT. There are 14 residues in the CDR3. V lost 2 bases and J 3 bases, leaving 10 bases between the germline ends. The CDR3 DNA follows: TGTGCCAGCAGTGAACAGGTAACTTACACTGAAGCTTTCTTT. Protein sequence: CASSEQVTYTEAFF.

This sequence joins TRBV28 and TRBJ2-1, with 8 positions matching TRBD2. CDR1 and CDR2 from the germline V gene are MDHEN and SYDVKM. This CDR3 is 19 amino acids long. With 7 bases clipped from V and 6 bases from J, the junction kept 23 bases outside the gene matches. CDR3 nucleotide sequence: TGTGCCAGCACCCCTCCGGACACCATACAGCGGGAGTTAAGCAATGAGCAGTTCTTC. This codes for CASTPPDTIQRELSNEQFF.

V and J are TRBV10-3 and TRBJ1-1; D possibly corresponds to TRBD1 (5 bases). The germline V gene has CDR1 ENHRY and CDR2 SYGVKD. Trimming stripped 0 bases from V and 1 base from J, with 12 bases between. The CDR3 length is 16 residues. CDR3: CAISESWAGKNTEAFF. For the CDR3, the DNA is TGTGCCATCAGTGAGTCGTGGGCAGGGAAGAACACTGAAGCTTTCTTT.

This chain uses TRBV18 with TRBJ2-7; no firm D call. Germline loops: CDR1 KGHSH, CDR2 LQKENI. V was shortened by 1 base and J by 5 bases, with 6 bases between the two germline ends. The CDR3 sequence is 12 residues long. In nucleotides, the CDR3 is TGTGCCAGCTCACCACGACAACACGAGCAGTACTTC. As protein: CASSPRQHEQYF.

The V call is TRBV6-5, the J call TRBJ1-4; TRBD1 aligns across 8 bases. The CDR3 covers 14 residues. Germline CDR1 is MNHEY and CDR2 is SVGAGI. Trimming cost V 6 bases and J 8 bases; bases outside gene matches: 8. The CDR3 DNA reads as TGTGCCAGCAGACCCGACAGGGGAGGAGAAAAACTGTTTTTT. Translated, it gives CASRPDRGGEKLFF.

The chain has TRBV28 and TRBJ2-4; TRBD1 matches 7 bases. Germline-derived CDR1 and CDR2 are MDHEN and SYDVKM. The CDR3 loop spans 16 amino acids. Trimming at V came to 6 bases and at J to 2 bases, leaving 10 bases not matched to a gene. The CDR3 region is CASSPQGVETKNIQYF. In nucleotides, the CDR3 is TGTGCCAGCAGCCCCCAGGGGGTAGAAACCAAAAACATTCAGTACTTC.

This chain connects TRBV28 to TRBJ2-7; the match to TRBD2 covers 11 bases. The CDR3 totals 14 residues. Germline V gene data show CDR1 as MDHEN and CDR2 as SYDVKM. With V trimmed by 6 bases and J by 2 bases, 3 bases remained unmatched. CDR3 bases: TGTGCCAGCAGCGCTAGCGGGAGGCCCTACGAGCAGTACTTC. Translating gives CASSASGRPYEQYF.

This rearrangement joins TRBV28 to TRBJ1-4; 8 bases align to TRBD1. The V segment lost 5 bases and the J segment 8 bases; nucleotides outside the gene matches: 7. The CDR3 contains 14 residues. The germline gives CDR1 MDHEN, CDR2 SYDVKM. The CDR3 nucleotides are TGTGCCAGCAGTACCGGGACAGGTTACGAAAAACTGTTTTTT. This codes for CASSTGTGYEKLFF.

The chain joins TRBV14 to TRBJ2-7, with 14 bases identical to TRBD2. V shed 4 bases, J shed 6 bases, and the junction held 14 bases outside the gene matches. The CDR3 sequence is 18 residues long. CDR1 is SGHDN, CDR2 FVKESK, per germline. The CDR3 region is CASSRTMGLAGEVREQYF. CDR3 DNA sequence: TGTGCCAGCAGCCGTACGATGGGACTAGCGGGAGAGGTACGCGAGCAGTACTTC.

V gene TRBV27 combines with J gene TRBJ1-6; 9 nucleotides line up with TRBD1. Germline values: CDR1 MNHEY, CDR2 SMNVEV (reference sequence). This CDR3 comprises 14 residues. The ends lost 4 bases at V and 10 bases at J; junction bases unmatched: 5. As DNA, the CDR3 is TGTGCCAGCAGTTCCGGGACAGGGATATCACCCCTCCACTTT. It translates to CASSSGTGISPLHF.

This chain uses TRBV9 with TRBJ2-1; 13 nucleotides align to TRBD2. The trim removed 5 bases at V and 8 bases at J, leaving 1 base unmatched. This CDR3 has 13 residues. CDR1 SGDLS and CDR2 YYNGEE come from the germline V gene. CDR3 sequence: CASRGTSGDEQFF. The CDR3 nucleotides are TGTGCCAGCAGGGGGACTAGCGGGGATGAGCAGTTCTTC.

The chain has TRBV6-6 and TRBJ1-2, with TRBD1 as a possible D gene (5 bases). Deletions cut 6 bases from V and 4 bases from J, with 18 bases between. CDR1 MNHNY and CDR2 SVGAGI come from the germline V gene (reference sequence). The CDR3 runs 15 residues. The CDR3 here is CASRRIEAGPYGYTF. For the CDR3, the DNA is TGTGCCAGCAGACGAATAGAGGCAGGGCCCTATGGCTACACCTTC.

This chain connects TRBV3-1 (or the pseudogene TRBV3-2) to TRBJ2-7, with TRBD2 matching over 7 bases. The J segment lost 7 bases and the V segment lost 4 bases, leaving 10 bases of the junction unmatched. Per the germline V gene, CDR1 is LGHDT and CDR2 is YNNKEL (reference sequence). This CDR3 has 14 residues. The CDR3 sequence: CASSLAGGLSEQYF. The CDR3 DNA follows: TGTGCCAGCAGCCTAGCCGGGGGGTTATCTGAGCAGTACTTC.

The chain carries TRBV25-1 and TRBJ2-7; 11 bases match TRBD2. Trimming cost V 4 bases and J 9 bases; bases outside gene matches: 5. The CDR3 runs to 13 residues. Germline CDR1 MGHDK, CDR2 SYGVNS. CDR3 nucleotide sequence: TGTGCCAGCAGTGTAGCGGGGGGGAGGGTGCAGTACTTC. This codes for CASSVAGGRVQYF.

DNA of the CDR3: TGTGCCAGCAGCCAAGAGGCGGGTCCTAACACCGGGGAGCTGTTTTTT. Protein sequence: CASSQEAGPNTGELFF. The chain employs TRBV4-2 and TRBJ2-2; a possible D gene is TRBD2 (5 bases). Germline lookup yields CDR1 LGHNA and CDR2 YNFKEQ. The CDR3 is made up of 16 amino acids. Trimming took off 0 bases at V and 2 bases at J, with 10 bases between the two ends.

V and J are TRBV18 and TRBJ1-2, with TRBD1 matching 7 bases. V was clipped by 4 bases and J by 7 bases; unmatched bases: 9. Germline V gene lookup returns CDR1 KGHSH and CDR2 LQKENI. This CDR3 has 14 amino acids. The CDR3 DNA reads TGTGCCAGCTCACGAGAAGACAGGGTTTTTGGCTACACCTTC. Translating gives CASSREDRVFGYTF. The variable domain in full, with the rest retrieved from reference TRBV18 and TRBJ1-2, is NAGVMQNPRHLVRRRGQEARLRCSPMKGHSHVYWYRQLPEEGLKFMVYLQKENIIDESGMPKERFSAEFPKEGPSILRIQQVVRGDSAAYFCASSREDRVFGYTFGSGTRLTVV.

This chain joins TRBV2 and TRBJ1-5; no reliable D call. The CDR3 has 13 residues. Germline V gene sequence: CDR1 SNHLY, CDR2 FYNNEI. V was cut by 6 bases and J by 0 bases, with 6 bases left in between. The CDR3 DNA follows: TGTGCCAGCAGGCGAGATAGCAATCAGCCCCAGCATTTT. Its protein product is CASRRDSNQPQHF.

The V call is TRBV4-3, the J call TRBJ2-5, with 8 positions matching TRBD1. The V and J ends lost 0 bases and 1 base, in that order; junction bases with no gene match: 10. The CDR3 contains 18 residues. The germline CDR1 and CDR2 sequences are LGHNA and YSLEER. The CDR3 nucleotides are TGCGCCAGCAGCCAAGAAACAGGGGGTGGGGCGGTCCAAGAGACCCAGTACTTC. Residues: CASSQETGGGAVQETQYF.

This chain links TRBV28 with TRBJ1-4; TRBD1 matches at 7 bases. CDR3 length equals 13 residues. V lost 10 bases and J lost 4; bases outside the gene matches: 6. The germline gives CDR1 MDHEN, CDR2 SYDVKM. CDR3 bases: TGTGCCATAGGGACAGATCTTAATGAAAAACTGTTTTTT. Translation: CAIGTDLNEKLFF.

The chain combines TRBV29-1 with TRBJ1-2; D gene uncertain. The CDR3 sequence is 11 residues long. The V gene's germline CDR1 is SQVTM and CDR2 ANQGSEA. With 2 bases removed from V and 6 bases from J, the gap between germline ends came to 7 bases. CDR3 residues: CSVERGNGYTF. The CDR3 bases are TGCAGCGTTGAAAGAGGGAATGGCTACACCTTC.

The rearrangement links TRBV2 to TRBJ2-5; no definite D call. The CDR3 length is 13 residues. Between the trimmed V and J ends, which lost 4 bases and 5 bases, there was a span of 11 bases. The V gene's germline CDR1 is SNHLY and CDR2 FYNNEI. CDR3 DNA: TGTGCCAGCAGTGTGGTCCCTCGGGAGACCCAGTACTTC. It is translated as CASSVVPRETQYF.

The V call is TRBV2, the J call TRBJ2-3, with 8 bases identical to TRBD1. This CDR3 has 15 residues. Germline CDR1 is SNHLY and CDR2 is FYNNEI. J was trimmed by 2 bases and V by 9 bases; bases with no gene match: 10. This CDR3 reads CASIRQGTPTDTQYF. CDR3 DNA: TGTGCCAGTATCCGACAGGGGACACCCACAGATACGCAGTATTTT.

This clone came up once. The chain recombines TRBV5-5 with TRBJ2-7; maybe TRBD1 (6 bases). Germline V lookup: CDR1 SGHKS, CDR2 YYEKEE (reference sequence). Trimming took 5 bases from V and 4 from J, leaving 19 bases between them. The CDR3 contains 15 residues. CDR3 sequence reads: CASSYLTGTRYEQYF. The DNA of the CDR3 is TGTGCCAGCAGTTATTTGACCGGGACAAGGTACGAGCAGTACTTC.

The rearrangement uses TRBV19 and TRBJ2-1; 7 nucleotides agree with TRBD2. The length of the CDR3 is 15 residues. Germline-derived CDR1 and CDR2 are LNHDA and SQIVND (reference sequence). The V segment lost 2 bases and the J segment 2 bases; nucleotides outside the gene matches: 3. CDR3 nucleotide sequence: TGTGCCAGTAGTATAATAGGGACTACCTACAATGAGCAGTTCTTC. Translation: CASSIIGTTYNEQFF. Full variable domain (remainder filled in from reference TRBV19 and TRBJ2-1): DGGITQSPKYLFRKEGQNVTLSCEQNLNHDAMYWYRQDPGQGLRLIYYSQIVNDFQKGDIAEGYSVSREKKESFPLTVTSAQKNPTAFYLCASSIIGTTYNEQFFGPGTRLTVL.

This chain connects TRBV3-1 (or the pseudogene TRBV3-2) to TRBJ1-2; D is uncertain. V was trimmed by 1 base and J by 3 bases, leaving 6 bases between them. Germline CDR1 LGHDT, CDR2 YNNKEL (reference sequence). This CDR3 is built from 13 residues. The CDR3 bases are TGTGCCAGCAGCCAAGGACTGGACTATGGCTACACCTTC. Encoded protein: CASSQGLDYGYTF.

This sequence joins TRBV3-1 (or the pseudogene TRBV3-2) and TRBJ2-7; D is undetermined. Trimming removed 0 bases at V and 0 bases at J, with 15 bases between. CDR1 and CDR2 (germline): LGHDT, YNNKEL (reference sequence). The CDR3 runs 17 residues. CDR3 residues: CASSQDWPYNRSYEQYF. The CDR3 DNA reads TGTGCCAGCAGCCAAGATTGGCCGTACAACCGCTCCTACGAGCAGTACTTC.

The CDR3 region is CASSFRRGGQPQHF. For the CDR3, the DNA is TGTGCCAGCAGCTTCCGGAGGGGCGGACAGCCCCAGCATTTT. The rearrangement joins TRBV5-8 to TRBJ1-5; D may be TRBD1 (5 bases). The germline V and J ends were trimmed by 2 bases and 7 bases, with 13 bases remaining between them. Germline V CDR1 and CDR2: SGHTS, YDEGEE. The CDR3 is made up of 14 amino acids. The full variable domain, rest sourced from reference TRBV5-8 and TRBJ1-5, is EAGVTQSPTHLIKTRGQQATLRCSPISGHTSVYWYQQALGLGLQFLLWYDEGEERNRGNFPPRFSGRQFPNYSSELNVNALELEDSALYLCASSFRRGGQPQHFGDGTRLSIL.

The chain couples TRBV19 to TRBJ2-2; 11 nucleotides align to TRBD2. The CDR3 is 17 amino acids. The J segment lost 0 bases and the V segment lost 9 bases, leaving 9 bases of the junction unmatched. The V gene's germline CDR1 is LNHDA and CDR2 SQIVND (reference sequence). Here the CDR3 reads CASRTSGLPSNTGELFF. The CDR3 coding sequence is TGTGCCAGCCGGACTAGCGGGCTACCGTCGAACACCGGGGAGCTGTTTTTT.